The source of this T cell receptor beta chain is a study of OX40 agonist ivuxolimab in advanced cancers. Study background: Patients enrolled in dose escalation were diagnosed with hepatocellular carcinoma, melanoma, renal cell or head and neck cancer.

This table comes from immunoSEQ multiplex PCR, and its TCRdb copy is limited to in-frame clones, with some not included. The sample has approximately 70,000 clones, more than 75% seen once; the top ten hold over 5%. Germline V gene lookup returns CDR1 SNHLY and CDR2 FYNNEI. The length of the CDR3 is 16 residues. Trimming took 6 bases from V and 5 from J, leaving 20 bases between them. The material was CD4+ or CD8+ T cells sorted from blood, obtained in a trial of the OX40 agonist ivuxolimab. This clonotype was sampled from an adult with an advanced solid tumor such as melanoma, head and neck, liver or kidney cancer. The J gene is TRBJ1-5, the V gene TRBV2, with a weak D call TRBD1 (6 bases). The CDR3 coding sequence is TGTGCCAGCAGGGTTAGTGGGGGACACAGCGATCAGCCCCAGCATTTT. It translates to CASRVSGGHSDQPQHF.